Only one count was recorded for the clone carrying this T cell receptor beta chain. This entry belongs to a study of T-cell memory formation after mild COVID-19. TCRdb redid the calling of the 5' RACE reads with MiXCR, one entry per CDR3 protein. The sample contains approximately 580,000 distinct CDR3 sequences, approximately 20% of which appear only once. The germline gives CDR1 MNHEY, CDR2 SVGEGT. Trimming left V 7 bases short and J 2 bases short, with 16 bases between. The CDR3 has 15 amino acids. Sample: PBMCs or a T cell subset sorted from them (not recorded which). The chain recombines TRBV6-2 or TRBV6-3 with TRBJ2-3; D not resolved. This receptor was taken from an adult woman who had mild COVID-19 (a few samples of this study predate the infection). Cell type and time point are not known. CDR3 in DNA: TGTGCCAGCACCCTCTCGGACCGACCCACAGATACGCAGTATTTT. It codes for CASTLSDRPTDTQYF.